The 21 T cell receptor beta chains in this list originate from one sample, sequenced in a study of CD8 T cells in Susac syndrome. RNA was extracted with the RNeasy kit, and a quantity of about 0.45 to 1 ug was reverse transcribed using random hexamers. TCRdb called the immunoSEQ multiplex PCR reads again in MiXCR, with one record for every CDR3 protein. The repertoire holds 100,000 to 150,000 distinct CDR3 sequences, with roughly 95% as singletons. The sequenced material came from CD4+ T cells from PBMCs. Receptors originate from a human donor in good health.

The V call is TRBV5-1, the J call TRBJ2-6, with D possibly matching TRBD1 (6 bases). The ends were cut back, 2 bases at V and 4 bases at J, with 13 bases in the middle. CDR1 and CDR2 from the germline V gene are SGHRS and YFSETQ. The CDR3 has 16 residues. CDR3 nucleotide sequence: TGCGCCAGCAGCTTAACCGGGACACCCGGGGCCAACGTCCTGACTTTC. Its translation: CASSLTGTPGANVLTF. Filled out from reference TRBV5-1 and TRBJ2-6, the complete variable domain reads KAGVTQTPRYLIKTRGQQVTLSCSPISGHRSVSWYQQTPGQGLQFLFEYFSETQRNKGNFPGRFSGRQFSNSRSEMNVSTLELGDSALYLCASSLTGTPGANVLTFGAGSRLTVL.

The rearrangement joins TRBV7-2 to TRBJ2-7; D may be TRBD2 (6 bases). Per germline, CDR1 SGHTA and CDR2 FQGNSA. This CDR3 contains 15 residues. V lost 2 bases, J lost 0 bases, and 11 bases lay in between. CDR3 region: CASSLIAESSYEQYF. DNA for the CDR3: TGTGCCAGCAGCTTAATAGCGGAGAGCTCCTACGAGCAGTACTTC.

J is TRBJ2-5 and V is TRBV4-1, with D uncertain. Germline V CDR1 and CDR2: MGHRA, YSYEKL. Trimming removed 0 bases from V and 3 bases from J, with 11 bases in between. The CDR3 is 15 amino acids. CDR3 amino acids: CASSQEGVYEETQYF. The DNA for the CDR3 is TGCGCCAGCAGCCAAGAGGGTGTCTATGAAGAGACCCAGTACTTC.

The J gene is TRBJ2-7, the V gene TRBV9; 8 nucleotides agree with TRBD1. This CDR3 is 15 amino acids long. J lost 3 bases, V lost 3 bases, and 8 bases had no gene match. The V gene's germline CDR1 is SGDLS and CDR2 YYNGEE. CDR3 sequence (DNA): TGTGCCAGCAGCGAGGGCAGGGGGCGCTTCTACGAGCAGTACTTC. It codes for CASSEGRGRFYEQYF.

Concerning this clonotype: One end of the junction is discordant with germline, which a read error may explain. The rearrangement links TRBV10-3 to TRBJ2-7, with D maybe TRBD1 (5 bases). The CDR3 spans 14 residues. The germline gives CDR1 ENHRY, CDR2 SYGVKD. The CDR3 here is CAISGTGFSDEQYF. CDR3 nucleotide sequence: TGTGCCATCAGTGGCACAGGCTTCTCCGACGAGCAGTACTTC.

The chain uses TRBV24-1 and TRBJ2-2; D remains ambiguous. Per the germline V gene, CDR1 is KGHDR and CDR2 is SFDVKD. Trimming pared 7 bases from V and 3 bases from J, leaving 11 bases between. This CDR3 has 14 amino acids. DNA of the CDR3: TGTGCCACCAGGAGTCGGCGGCACACCGGGGAGCTGTTTTTT. Protein: CATRSRRHTGELFF.

The chain employs TRBV19 and TRBJ1-5; D is uncertain. V dropped 1 base and J dropped 9 bases, with 13 bases sitting between them. Per germline, CDR1 LNHDA and CDR2 SQIVND (reference sequence). This CDR3 has 14 amino acids. CDR3 protein: CASSIGPKLGPQHF. CDR3 nucleotide sequence: TGTGCCAGTAGTATAGGCCCCAAACTGGGGCCCCAGCATTTT.

This chain connects TRBV5-1 to TRBJ1-2, with a weak D call TRBD1 (6 bases). This CDR3 has 14 residues. Trimming took off 3 bases at V and 4 bases at J, with 13 bases between the two ends. CDR1 is SGHRS, CDR2 YFSETQ, per germline. The DNA for the CDR3 is TGCGCCAGCAGCTATGAGGACAGTGGCTATGGCTACACCTTC. Its protein is CASSYEDSGYGYTF.

V gene TRBV6-5 combines with J gene TRBJ2-2, with D unclear. The CDR3 sequence is 11 residues long. V lost 8 bases and J lost 5, with 6 bases in between. Looked up from germline, CDR1 is MNHEY and CDR2 is SVGAGI. CDR3: CASGRTGELFF. The CDR3 nucleotides are TGTGCCAGCGGACGAACCGGGGAGCTGTTTTTT.

The chain combines TRBV20-1 with TRBJ1-1; 12 nucleotides align to TRBD1. V shed 5 bases and J 1 base; nucleotides not matched to a gene: 2. CDR1 DFQATT and CDR2 SNEGSKA come from the germline V gene (reference sequence). This CDR3 comprises 14 residues. CDR3 nucleotide sequence: TGCAGTGCTGGGACAGGGGGCTCGAACACTGAAGCTTTCTTT. This encodes CSAGTGGSNTEAFF.

The chain joins TRBV7-2 to TRBJ2-1, with TRBD2 identical over 12 bases. Germline V gives CDR1 SGHTA, CDR2 FQGNSA. CDR3 length: 15 amino acids. V lost 6 bases, J lost 4 bases, and 4 bases stayed unmatched. The CDR3 nucleotides are TGTGCCAGCAGGTTGACTAGCGGGGGATACAATGAGCAGTTCTTC. It codes for CASRLTSGGYNEQFF.

With respect to this clonotype: One end of the junction does not line up with germline, which may come from a read error. V is TRBV3-1 and J is TRBJ1-4; 8 bases map to TRBD1. CDR1 and CDR2 from the germline V gene are LGHDT and YNNKEL (reference sequence). This CDR3 is 11 amino acids long. In DNA form, the CDR3 reads TGTGCCAGCAGCCACGGGACAGGAGTCTACTTT. This encodes CASSHGTGVYF.

This chain links TRBV28 with TRBJ2-4; tentative D call: TRBD1 (6 bases). This CDR3 is 13 amino acids long. Germline V gives CDR1 MDHEN, CDR2 SYDVKM. Trimming left V 6 bases short and J 5 bases short, with 11 bases between. CDR3 amino acids: CASRGAVENIQYF. CDR3 DNA: TGTGCCAGCAGGGGGGCGGTTGAAAACATTCAGTACTTC.

The chain combines TRBV18 with TRBJ2-7; TRBD2 is a possible D gene (6 bases). The CDR3 is 15 amino acids. V gave up 3 bases and J gave up 0 bases, with 12 bases separating them. Germline lookup yields CDR1 KGHSH and CDR2 LQKENI. CDR3 DNA sequence: TGTGCCAGCTCACCCGATAGCGGCAGCTCCTACGAGCAGTACTTC. Residues: CASSPDSGSSYEQYF.

This clonotype showed up just once. The chain recombines TRBV29-1 with TRBJ1-2; 10 nucleotides agree with TRBD1. The CDR3 spans 16 residues. The V gene end was trimmed by 4 bases and the J gene end by 5 bases; junction bases not matched to a gene: 13. Per germline, CDR1 SQVTM and CDR2 ANQGSEA. CDR3 in amino acids: CSVVPGTGVGFYGYTF. CDR3 sequence (DNA): TGCAGCGTTGTCCCCGGGACAGGGGTTGGGTTTTATGGCTACACCTTC.

This clonotype appeared a single time. V is TRBV19 and J is TRBJ2-7; 7 bases map to TRBD1. The CDR3 covers 14 residues. The J segment lost 6 bases and the V segment lost 4 bases, leaving 9 bases of the junction unmatched. CDR1 and CDR2 (germline): LNHDA, SQIVND (reference sequence). The CDR3 is CASSTDRIVREQYF. The CDR3 DNA reads as TGTGCCAGTAGTACGGACAGGATAGTACGCGAGCAGTACTTC.

This chain uses TRBV7-9 with TRBJ2-5; D might be TRBD2 (6 bases). V lost 5 bases and J lost 5, with 15 bases in between. Germline CDR1 is SEHNR and CDR2 is FQNEAQ (reference sequence). This CDR3 contains 14 residues. The CDR3 region has the DNA TGTGCCAGCAGCACGGAGGGGAGAACGGAGACCCAGTACTTC. As protein: CASSTEGRTETQYF.

This chain joins TRBV18 and TRBJ2-1; no definite D call. Germline V lookup: CDR1 KGHSH, CDR2 LQKENI. The V end was cut by 3 bases, the J end by 8 bases, with 5 bases between. This CDR3 region has 11 residues. The CDR3 reads CASSPTDEQFF. CDR3 coding DNA: TGTGCCAGCTCACCGACCGATGAGCAGTTCTTC.

This clonotype is a singleton in its sample. This chain uses TRBV12-3 or TRBV12-4 with TRBJ2-7, with D unresolved. The ends were cut back, 1 base at V and 6 bases at J, with 10 bases in the middle. This CDR3 has 13 residues. The CDR3 DNA sequence: TGTGCCAGCAGTTTAGATAGGGTTCCCGAGCAGTACTTC. Translating gives CASSLDRVPEQYF.

The chain uses TRBV15 and TRBJ2-1, with D unclear. CDR1 is LNHNV and CDR2 is YYDKDF in the germline V gene (reference sequence). CDR3 length equals 13 residues. V was trimmed by 0 bases and J by 6 bases, leaving 6 bases between them. The CDR3 DNA is TGTGCCACCAGCAGAGAAGGGCTCAATGAGCAGTTCTTC. This gives the protein CATSREGLNEQFF.

The rearrangement links TRBV5-1 to TRBJ2-1; D is perhaps TRBD1 or TRBD2 (5 bases each). The CDR3 length is 17 residues. Trimming stripped 0 bases from V and 6 bases from J, with 19 bases between. Germline V gives CDR1 SGHRS, CDR2 YFSETQ. The CDR3 coding sequence is TGCGCCAGCAGCTTGGCGATCGGGACCCCTAGGGCCAATGAGCAGTTCTTC. This sequence encodes CASSLAIGTPRANEQFF.